This TCR beta chain came from a study of T cell responses to AZD1222 COVID-19 vaccine. Assay used: immunoSEQ multiplex PCR; TCRdb lists only in-frame clones, some missing. The sample holds more than 150,000 clones; roughly nine tenths are singletons and the top ten take approximately 1.8%. Looked up from germline, CDR1 is SGHTA and CDR2 is FQGNSA. V dropped 1 base and J dropped 4 bases, with 10 bases sitting between them. The CDR3 has 14 amino acids. This clone was counted a single time. The antigen is undetermined. Points from the study as a whole: Females outnumbered males among donors, who were mostly white British; clonal diversity was possibly underestimated.

The specimen comprised peripheral blood, sampled on day 0 of AZD1222 vaccination. This chain uses TRBV7-2 with TRBJ1-1; D gene uncertain. This TCR came from an adult in good health. The CDR3 DNA reads as TGTGCCAGCAGCTTAGAAGGACTCGGCACTGAAGCTTTCTTT. Protein product: CASSLEGLGTEAFF. The whole variable domain, filled in from reference TRBV7-2 and TRBJ1-1, reads GAGVSQSPSNKVTEKGKDVELRCDPISGHTALYWYRQSLGQGLEFLIYFQGNSAPDKSGLPSDRFSAERTGGSVSTLTIQRTQQEDSAVYLCASSLEGLGTEAFFGQGTRLTVV.